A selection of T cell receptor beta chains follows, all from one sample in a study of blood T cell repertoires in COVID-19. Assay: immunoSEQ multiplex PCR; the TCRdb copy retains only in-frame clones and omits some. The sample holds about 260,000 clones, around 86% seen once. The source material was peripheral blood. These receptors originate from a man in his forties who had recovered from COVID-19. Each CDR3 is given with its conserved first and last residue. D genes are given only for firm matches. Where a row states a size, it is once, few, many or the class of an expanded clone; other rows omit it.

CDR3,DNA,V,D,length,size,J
CASSAGTSENTDTQYF,TGTGCCAGCAGCGCCGGGACTAGCGAAAACACAGATACGCAGTATTTT,TRBV9,TRBD2,16,-,TRBJ2-3
CASSRGPASSDEQFF,TGTGCCAGCAGTAGAGGGCCCGCATCATCTGATGAGCAGTTCTTC,TRBV9,-,15,-,TRBJ2-1
CASRQQGGVNEQYF,TGCGCCAGCAGACAACAGGGGGGTGTGAACGAGCAGTACTTC,TRBV4-1,TRBD1,14,-,TRBJ2-7
CASSYAAGSGRAADTQYF,TGTGCCAGCAGCTACGCCGCTGGGAGCGGGAGGGCCGCAGATACGCAGTATTTT,TRBV7-2,TRBD2,18,once,TRBJ2-3
CASSTGNSNQPQHF,TGTGCCAGCAGCACAGGTAATAGCAATCAGCCCCAGCATTTT,TRBV6-6,-,14,-,TRBJ1-5
CASSLGEGDTEAFF,TGCGCCAGCAGCTTGGGGGAAGGGGACACTGAAGCTTTCTTT,TRBV5-1,-,14,-,TRBJ1-1
CASSLGGQEYYEQYF,TGTGCCAGCAGCTTGGGCGGACAGGAATACTACGAGCAGTACTTC,TRBV5-4,TRBD1,15,-,TRBJ2-7
CASSPRVNTEAFF,TGCGCCAGCAGCCCCAGGGTCAACACTGAAGCTTTCTTT,TRBV5-1,-,13,-,TRBJ1-1
CASSSPGQGSHYGYTF,TGTGCCAGCAGTTCTCCGGGACAGGGGTCTCACTATGGCTACACCTTC,TRBV7-8,TRBD1,16,-,TRBJ1-2
CASSLGTGRNGELFF,TGCGCCAGCAGCCTCGGGACAGGGCGAAACGGGGAGCTGTTTTTT,TRBV5-1,TRBD1,15,-,TRBJ2-2
CASSDGTAGPQHF,TGTGCCAGCAGTGATGGGACAGCTGGTCCCCAGCATTTT,TRBV2,TRBD1,13,few,TRBJ1-5
CASSLGARSSGANVLTF,TGTGCCAGCAGCTTAGGGGCACGTAGCTCTGGGGCCAACGTCCTGACTTTC,TRBV7-2,-,17,-,TRBJ2-6
CASSDPATLGTTEAFF,TGTGCCAGCAGTGACCCCGCCACCCTTGGGACTACTGAAGCTTTCTTT,TRBV25-1,-,16,-,TRBJ1-1
CASNPDWSTDTQYF,TGTGCCAGCAACCCGGACTGGTCCACAGATACGCAGTATTTT,TRBV7-2,-,14,-,TRBJ2-3
CASSQDRGYQETQYF,TGTGCCAGCAGCCAAGATCGGGGGTACCAAGAGACCCAGTACTTC,TRBV11-2,-,15,-,TRBJ2-5
CASRDRVTTGELFF,TGTGCCAGCCGGGACAGGGTGACCACCGGGGAGCTGTTTTTT,TRBV27,TRBD1,14,-,TRBJ2-2
CASSPLAGGSYEQYF,TGTGCCAGCAGCCCACTAGCGGGAGGGTCCTACGAGCAGTACTTC,TRBV9,TRBD2,15,-,TRBJ2-7
CASSSVQGRETQYF,TGCGCCAGCAGCTCCGTCCAGGGAAGGGAGACCCAGTACTTC,TRBV5-1,-,14,-,TRBJ2-5
CASSSRTATTEAFF,TGCGCCAGCAGCTCCAGGACAGCGACCACTGAAGCTTTCTTT,TRBV5-1,-,14,few,TRBJ1-1
CASSSSTGVWTEQYF,TGTGCCAGCAGCTCCAGCACAGGGGTCTGGACCGAGCAGTACTTC,TRBV11-2,TRBD1,15,-,TRBJ2-7
CASSPPSGGHFGQYF,TGTGCCAGCAGCCCCCCTAGCGGGGGACATTTCGGGCAGTACTTC,TRBV6-6,TRBD2,15,-,TRBJ2-7
CASSLLGIQGYTEAFF,TGTGCCAGCAGCCTTCTCGGCATTCAGGGGTACACTGAAGCTTTCTTT,TRBV7-9,-,16,-,TRBJ1-1
CASSEALPGVNQPQHF,TGTGCCAGCAGTGAAGCGCTTCCGGGGGTCAATCAGCCCCAGCATTTT,TRBV2,-,16,-,TRBJ1-5
CASSFGQGLAKNIQYF,TGTGCCAGCAGTTTCGGACAGGGATTAGCCAAAAACATTCAGTACTTC,TRBV6-5,TRBD1,16,-,TRBJ2-4
CASSQSVHTEAFF,TGTGCCAGCAGCCAGAGCGTTCACACTGAAGCTTTCTTT,TRBV7-2,-,13,once,TRBJ1-1
CASSLAPTGPGNTIYF,TGTGCCAGCAGCTTAGCCCCGACAGGTCCTGGAAACACCATATATTTT,TRBV7-6,-,16,-,TRBJ1-3
CASSRRTSGGSGELFF,TGTGCCAGCAGCCGACGCACTAGCGGGGGTTCCGGGGAGCTGTTTTTT,TRBV3-1/TRBV3-2,TRBD2,16,-,TRBJ2-2
CATSPGGGALAQYF,TGTGCCACCAGCCCCGGAGGGGGCGCGTTGGCCCAGTACTTC,TRBV15,-,14,few,TRBJ2-5
CASSPTGFSGGSYEQYF,TGCGCCAGCAGCCCGACTGGGTTTAGCGGGGGCTCCTACGAGCAGTACTTC,TRBV5-1,TRBD2,17,-,TRBJ2-7
CASRFTGWTEAFF,TGTGCCAGCAGGTTTACAGGCTGGACTGAAGCTTTCTTT,TRBV27,-,13,-,TRBJ1-1
CASSALGTLTDTQYF,TGTGCCAGCAGCGCCCTCGGGACACTTACAGATACGCAGTATTTT,TRBV9,-,15,-,TRBJ2-3
CSVVGAENTGELFF,TGCAGCGTTGTAGGGGCAGAGAACACCGGGGAGCTGTTTTTT,TRBV29-1,-,14,-,TRBJ2-2
CASSYSWTSGVQYF,TGTGCCAGCAGTTACTCTTGGACTAGCGGGGTGCAGTATTTT,TRBV6-5,TRBD2,14,-,TRBJ2-3
CASSSDRGVTDTQYF,TGTGCCAGCAGCTCCGACAGGGGAGTGACAGATACGCAGTATTTT,TRBV7-3,TRBD1,15,-,TRBJ2-3
CASSLIQGSNEQFF,TGTGCCAGCAGCTTAATTCAGGGTAGCAATGAGCAGTTCTTC,TRBV7-2,-,14,-,TRBJ2-1
CASSFGTGDTQYF,TGCGCCAGCAGCTTCGGGACTGGTGATACGCAGTATTTT,TRBV5-1,-,13,-,TRBJ2-3
CASSAQTGFGYTF,TGCGCCAGCAGTGCCCAAACAGGGTTCGGCTACACCTTC,TRBV10-1,-,13,-,TRBJ1-2